The 23 T cell receptor beta chains reported below all come from one sample, sequenced in a study of T cells in tumors after PD-1 blockade. Sequencing was performed with immunoSEQ multiplex PCR; in TCRdb, only in-frame clones are kept and a portion is missing. The sample consists of about 4,900 clones, about 66% of them appearing once. The sample here was tumor tissue, taken before anti-PD-1 treatment. The source of these receptors is a human donor with cutaneous squamous cell carcinoma.

This rearrangement joins TRBV5-1 to TRBJ2-7, with unresolved D. The germline gives CDR1 SGHRS, CDR2 YFSETQ. The ends were cut back, 2 bases at V and 2 bases at J, with 11 bases in the middle. The CDR3 is made up of 14 amino acids. The CDR3 region is CASSLNTVTYEQYF. The CDR3 region has the DNA TGCGCCAGCAGCTTAAACACGGTCACCTACGAGCAGTACTTC.

The rearrangement links TRBV6-1 to TRBJ2-5, with D maybe TRBD1 (5 bases). V was clipped by 3 bases and J by 5 bases, with 16 bases between them. The CDR3 totals 15 residues. The V gene's germline CDR1 is MNHNS and CDR2 SASEGT. Written as DNA, the CDR3 is TGTGCCAGCAGTGATGATGTGGGGCCCAGGGAGACCCAGTACTTC. As protein: CASSDDVGPRETQYF.

This clone was observed once. The rearrangement uses TRBV28 and TRBJ2-5, with TRBD1 matching 9 bases. The CDR3 loop spans 14 amino acids. Germline V lookup: CDR1 MDHEN, CDR2 SYDVKM. V lost 5 bases and J lost 2; bases outside the gene matches: 3. The CDR3 is CASSRQGGQETQYF. CDR3 in DNA: TGTGCCAGCAGTCGACAGGGGGGACAAGAGACCCAGTACTTC.

V is TRBV5-4 and J is TRBJ2-2; 14 bases agree with TRBD2. This CDR3 region has 17 residues. Losses at the gene ends were 5 bases for V and 2 bases for J; bases not matched to a gene: 5. Germline values: CDR1 SGHNT, CDR2 YYREEE (reference sequence). The CDR3 DNA reads as TGTGCCAGCAGGGGAGGACTAGCGGGGGGCAACACCGGGGAGCTGTTTTTT. It is translated as CASRGGLAGGNTGELFF.

The V and J genes are TRBV2 and TRBJ2-5; TRBD1 matches at 9 bases. In germline, CDR1 is SNHLY, CDR2 FYNNEI. This CDR3 is 19 amino acids long. The V gene end was trimmed by 6 bases and the J gene end by 3 bases; junction bases not matched to a gene: 20. In nucleotides, the CDR3 is TGTGCCAGCAGGGAACTCCCCGGGACAGGGTACGTCGGTGAAGAGACCCAGTACTTC. It is translated as CASRELPGTGYVGEETQYF.

The rearrangement links TRBV21-1 to TRBJ2-5; the tabulated D call, TRBD1, remains unverified against the DNA. TRBV21-1 is flagged as a pseudogene. The CDR3 has 20 residues. The CDR3: CASSKVRVPGTTKNPIPRYF. CDR3 in DNA: TGTGCCAGCAGCAAAGTCCGGGTCCCTGGGACAACAAAGAATCCGATTCCCCGGTACTTC.

The count of this clone is one. The gene calls are TRBV19 and TRBJ2-3; tentatively, D is TRBD1 (5 bases). V was pared by 8 bases and J by 0 bases, with 18 bases between. Germline lookup yields CDR1 LNHDA and CDR2 SQIVND (reference sequence). The CDR3 has 16 amino acids. This CDR3 is CASRTSRDPSTDTQYF. CDR3 DNA: TGTGCCAGTCGGACGTCCAGGGATCCTAGCACAGATACGCAGTATTTT. The whole variable domain, filled in from reference TRBV19 and TRBJ2-3, reads DGGITQSPKYLFRKEGQNVTLSCEQNLNHDAMYWYRQDPGQGLRLIYYSQIVNDFQKGDIAEGYSVSREKKESFPLTVTSAQKNPTAFYLCASRTSRDPSTDTQYFGPGTRLTVL.

The chain employs TRBV28 and TRBJ1-1, with 9 bases matching TRBD1. Germline-derived CDR1 and CDR2 are MDHEN and SYDVKM. Losses at the gene ends were 3 bases for V and 0 bases for J; bases not matched to a gene: 2. The CDR3 is 15 residues long. The CDR3 nucleotides read TGTGCCAGCAGTTTGGGGACAGGGATGAACACTGAAGCTTTCTTT. The encoded protein is CASSLGTGMNTEAFF. The entire variable domain, with the rest obtained from reference TRBV28 and TRBJ1-1, is as follows: DVKVTQSSRYLVKRTGEKVFLECVQDMDHENMFWYRQDPGLGLRLIYFSYDVKMKEKGDIPEGYSVSREKKERFSLILESASTNQTSMYLCASSLGTGMNTEAFFGQGTRLTVV.

This chain joins TRBV5-6 and TRBJ1-4; 9 nucleotides match TRBD1. V dropped 1 base and J dropped 7; count of bases not matched to a gene: 2. The length of the CDR3 is 14 residues. Looked up from germline, CDR1 is SGHDT and CDR2 is YYEEEE. CDR3 bases: TGTGCCAGCAGCTTGACAGGGGGCTTTGAAAAACTGTTTTTT. Translating it yields CASSLTGGFEKLFF.

The J gene is TRBJ1-6, the V gene TRBV5-4, with 8 bases aligning to TRBD1. The trim removed 3 bases at V and 5 bases at J, leaving 10 bases unmatched. The germline CDR1 and CDR2 sequences are SGHNT and YYREEE (reference sequence). The CDR3 loop spans 17 amino acids. CDR3 sequence reads: CASSSQVGQGDNSPLHF. Written as DNA, the CDR3 is TGTGCCAGCAGCTCCCAGGTCGGACAGGGTGATAATTCACCCCTCCACTTT.

V is TRBV6-4 and J is TRBJ1-2; D unclear. The germline CDR1 and CDR2 sequences are MRHNA and SNTAGT. Trimming shortened V by 0 bases and J by 2 bases, and 10 bases separated the two germline ends. The CDR3 spans 15 residues. The CDR3 protein is CASSDSMAGNYGYTF. The DNA for the CDR3 is TGTGCCAGCAGTGACTCCATGGCAGGAAACTATGGCTACACCTTC.

This chain connects TRBV4-1 to TRBJ2-3, with 10 bases fitting TRBD2. This CDR3 contains 16 residues. Looked up from germline, CDR1 is MGHRA and CDR2 is YSYEKL. Unmatched junction bases numbered 13, after V lost 4 bases and J lost 9 bases. The DNA for the CDR3 is TGCGCCAGCAGCCTTGGACTAGCGGCCGCACGGGACACGCAGTATTTT. Its translation: CASSLGLAAARDTQYF.

This clone is medium-sized. This chain links TRBV28 with TRBJ1-4; D unclear. CDR3 length equals 15 residues. Germline CDR1 reads MDHEN; CDR2 reads SYDVKM. V was pared by 2 bases and J by 3 bases, with 10 bases between. The CDR3 loop reads CASSLAEYSNEKLFF. CDR3 DNA sequence: TGTGCCAGCAGTTTAGCGGAATACTCTAATGAAAAACTGTTTTTT.

This chain links TRBV7-9 with TRBJ2-1; D is possibly TRBD1 or TRBD2 (6 bases each). Trimming removed 5 bases from V and 9 bases from J, with 14 bases in between. In germline, CDR1 is SEHNR, CDR2 FQNEAQ (reference sequence). The CDR3 spans 13 residues. The CDR3: CASSQWGAGEQFF. CDR3 DNA sequence: TGTGCCAGCAGCCAGTGGGGGGCAGGTGAGCAGTTCTTC.

This clone appeared once. The chain joins TRBV28 to TRBJ2-7, with TRBD1 matching 9 bases. The V segment lost 4 bases and the J segment 5 bases; nucleotides outside the gene matches: 9. The CDR3 has 15 amino acids. Germline loops: CDR1 MDHEN, CDR2 SYDVKM. The CDR3 nucleotides are TGTGCCAGCAGTTCAGCCGGGACAGGGCAGAACGAGCAGTACTTC. It codes for CASSSAGTGQNEQYF.

The gene calls are TRBV2 and TRBJ2-7; D remains ambiguous. The V and J ends lost 6 bases and 0 bases respectively, with 6 bases between them. CDR3 length: 12 residues. Germline assignment: CDR1 SNHLY and CDR2 FYNNEI. The CDR3 is CASSPISYEQYF. The CDR3 DNA reads TGTGCCAGCAGCCCTATCTCCTACGAGCAGTACTTC.

This clone was counted a few times. V is TRBV18 and J is TRBJ1-2; 9 nucleotides agree with TRBD1. The ends lost 4 bases at V and 2 bases at J; junction bases unmatched: 2. Germline V gene lookup returns CDR1 KGHSH and CDR2 LQKENI. CDR3 length: 14 residues. The CDR3 coding sequence is TGTGCCAGCTCACGAGGACAGGGGAACTATGGCTACACCTTC. Its protein product is CASSRGQGNYGYTF.

The chain recombines TRBV4-1 with TRBJ1-2; D is unresolved. The germline gives CDR1 MGHRA, CDR2 YSYEKL. The CDR3 consists of 16 residues. The V gene lost 1 base and the J gene lost 5 bases, with 17 bases spanning the gap. CDR3 region: CASSQAGLAESYGYTF. The CDR3 coding sequence is TGCGCCAGCAGCCAAGCCGGCCTGGCAGAGTCTTATGGCTACACCTTC.

V and J are TRBV28 and TRBJ1-1, with a tentative D call TRBD1 (6 bases). CDR3 length: 14 residues. Trimming stripped 10 bases from V and 5 bases from J, with 20 bases between. Germline lookup yields CDR1 MDHEN and CDR2 SYDVKM. This CDR3 is CATTMGGPGTEAFF. The CDR3 DNA is TGTGCCACCACCATGGGGGGGCCGGGGACTGAAGCTTTCTTT.

This clone was found once. V gene TRBV28 combines with J gene TRBJ1-1, with D maybe TRBD1 (5 bases). In germline, CDR1 is MDHEN, CDR2 SYDVKM. Trimming cost V 10 bases and J 4 bases, with 16 bases left between them. The CDR3 is 13 amino acids. CDR3 bases: TGTGCCACCCAATGGAGCGGGGGCACTGAAGCTTTCTTT. This codes for CATQWSGGTEAFF. Supplemented by reference TRBV28 and TRBJ1-1, the full variable domain reads DVKVTQSSRYLVKRTGEKVFLECVQDMDHENMFWYRQDPGLGLRLIYFSYDVKMKEKGDIPEGYSVSREKKERFSLILESASTNQTSMYLCATQWSGGTEAFFGQGTRLTVV.

This sequence joins TRBV30 and TRBJ1-5; D unclear. Germline assignment: CDR1 GTSNPN and CDR2 SVGIG (reference sequence). This CDR3 has 14 residues. V was shortened by 1 base and J by 0 bases, with 7 bases between the two germline ends. CDR3 protein: CAWSEGYSNQPQHF. Written as DNA, the CDR3 is TGTGCCTGGAGTGAAGGGTATAGCAATCAGCCCCAGCATTTT.

The rearrangement uses TRBV3-1 (or the pseudogene TRBV3-2) and TRBJ2-5; D is unclear. This CDR3 is 14 amino acids long. V dropped 4 bases and J dropped 1 base, with 10 bases sitting between them. The V gene's germline CDR1 is LGHDT and CDR2 YNNKEL (reference sequence). The CDR3: CASSPSAAQETQYF. The CDR3 coding sequence is TGTGCCAGCAGCCCCTCAGCTGCCCAAGAGACCCAGTACTTC.

The V gene is TRBV7-3, the J gene TRBJ2-1; TRBD2 matches at 8 bases. Trimming removed 0 bases from V and 13 bases from J; junction bases left unmatched: 8. The CDR3 consists of 14 residues. Per the germline V gene, CDR1 is SGHTA and CDR2 is FQGTGA. The CDR3 is CASSLTFGGAEQFF. CDR3 in DNA: TGTGCCAGCAGCTTAACGTTCGGGGGGGCGGAACAGTTCTTC. The full variable domain, rest sourced from reference TRBV7-3 and TRBJ2-1, is GAGVSQTPSNKVTEKGKYVELRCDPISGHTALYWYRQSLGQGPEFLIYFQGTGAADDSGLPNDRFFAVRPEGSVSTLKIQRTERGDSAVYLCASSLTFGGAEQFFGPGTRLTVL.